Listed below are T cell receptor beta chains from one sample, sequenced in a study of blood T cells in healthy people across ages. TCRdb called the 5' RACE reads again in MiXCR, with one record for every CDR3 protein. The sample includes some 880,000 distinct CDR3 sequences, 30% to 45% of them seen just once. Sequenced sample: blood. Receptors originate from a man aged 18 to 30 in good health. CDR3s include the opening cysteine and the closing phenylalanine or tryptophan. D genes are given only for firm matches. Clone size is shown for a subset of rows, as once, few, many or a class of expanded clone.

abundance: NA; j_gene: TRBJ2-3; d_gene: NA; v_gene: TRBV12-3/TRBV12-4; CDR3aa: CASSGDNADTQYF; CDR3nt: TGTGCCAGCAGCGGGGATAACGCAGATACGCAGTATTTC
abundance: few; j_gene: TRBJ2-7; d_gene: NA; v_gene: TRBV3-1; CDR3aa: CASSSWTVLSYEQYF; CDR3nt: TGTGCCAGCAGCAGCTGGACAGTACTTTCCTACGAGCAGTACTTC
abundance: NA; j_gene: TRBJ2-3; d_gene: NA; v_gene: TRBV12-3/TRBV12-4; CDR3aa: CASSRAGPNTDTLYF; CDR3nt: TGTGCCAGCAGCCGGGCAGGTCCAAACACAGATACGCTGTATTTT
abundance: NA; j_gene: TRBJ2-7; d_gene: TRBD1; v_gene: TRBV27; CDR3aa: CASSWGFGQGANEQYF; CDR3nt: TGTGCCAGCAGTTGGGGTTTCGGACAGGGGGCCAACGAGCAGTACTTC
abundance: NA; j_gene: TRBJ2-7; d_gene: NA; v_gene: TRBV11-2; CDR3aa: CASSSTLRDGGLGKDYEQYF; CDR3nt: TGTGCCAGCAGCTCTACACTCCGGGACGGAGGATTGGGAAAGGACTACGAGCAGTACTTC
abundance: many; j_gene: TRBJ2-1; d_gene: TRBD1; v_gene: TRBV12-3/TRBV12-4; CDR3aa: CATKGTVPYNEQFF; CDR3nt: TGTGCCACCAAAGGGACAGTACCCTACAATGAGCAGTTCTTC
abundance: few; j_gene: TRBJ1-2; d_gene: NA; v_gene: TRBV12-3/TRBV12-4; CDR3aa: CASSLWGWGYTF; CDR3nt: TGTGCCAGCAGTTTATGGGGCTGGGGCTACACCTTC
abundance: NA; j_gene: TRBJ2-2; d_gene: NA; v_gene: TRBV12-3/TRBV12-4; CDR3aa: CASINGGTNTGELFF; CDR3nt: TGTGCCAGCATTAACGGGGGAACGAACACCGGGGAGCTGTTTTTT
abundance: NA; j_gene: TRBJ1-5; d_gene: NA; v_gene: TRBV6-2/TRBV6-3; CDR3aa: CASSYDWPQPQHF; CDR3nt: TGTGCCAGCAGTTACGACTGGCCTCAGCCCCAGCATTTT
abundance: few; j_gene: TRBJ2-3; d_gene: TRBD2; v_gene: TRBV12-3/TRBV12-4; CDR3aa: CAGSPAGLERGDTQYF; CDR3nt: TGTGCCGGCAGTCCGGCAGGACTAGAACGAGGAGATACGCAGTATTTT
abundance: few; j_gene: TRBJ1-2; d_gene: NA; v_gene: TRBV2; CDR3aa: CASSDLVEGGYTF; CDR3nt: TGTGCCAGCAGTGACCTGGTGGAGGGGGGCTACACCTTC
abundance: NA; j_gene: TRBJ2-7; d_gene: NA; v_gene: TRBV7-2; CDR3aa: CASSLESGTFYEQYF; CDR3nt: TGTGCCAGCAGCTTAGAGTCCGGGACGTTCTACGAGCAGTACTTC
abundance: NA; j_gene: TRBJ1-1; d_gene: NA; v_gene: TRBV20-1; CDR3aa: CSARVGMNTEAFF; CDR3nt: TGCAGTGCTAGAGTGGGGATGAACACTGAAGCTTTCTTT
abundance: NA; j_gene: TRBJ2-7; d_gene: NA; v_gene: TRBV20-1; CDR3aa: CSARQRSLAYEQYF; CDR3nt: TGCAGTGCTAGGCAAAGATCCCTAGCTTACGAGCAGTACTTC
abundance: NA; j_gene: TRBJ1-2; d_gene: NA; v_gene: TRBV5-1; CDR3aa: CASSLEVQYGYTF; CDR3nt: TGCGCCAGCAGCTTGGAGGTCCAATATGGCTACACCTTC